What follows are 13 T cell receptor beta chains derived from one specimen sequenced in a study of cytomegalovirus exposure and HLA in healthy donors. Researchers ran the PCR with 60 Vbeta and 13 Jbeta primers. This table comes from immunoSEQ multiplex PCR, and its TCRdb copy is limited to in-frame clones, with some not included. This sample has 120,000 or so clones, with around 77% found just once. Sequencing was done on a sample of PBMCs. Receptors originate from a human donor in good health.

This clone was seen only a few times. The CDR3 DNA reads as TGCAGCGTTGAGCCGTATACAAACACTGAAGCTTTCTTT. Its translation is CSVEPYTNTEAFF. This rearrangement joins TRBV29-1 to TRBJ1-1; D not certain. The CDR3 consists of 13 residues. With 3 bases removed from V and 2 bases from J, the gap between germline ends came to 10 bases. Germline V gives CDR1 SQVTM, CDR2 ANQGSEA.

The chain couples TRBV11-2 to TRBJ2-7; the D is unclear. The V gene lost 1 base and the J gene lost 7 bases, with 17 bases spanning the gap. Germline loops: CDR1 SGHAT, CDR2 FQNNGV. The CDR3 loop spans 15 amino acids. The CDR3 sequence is CASSLVGGAAWEQYF. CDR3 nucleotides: TGTGCCAGCAGCTTAGTGGGTGGAGCTGCGTGGGAGCAGTACTTC. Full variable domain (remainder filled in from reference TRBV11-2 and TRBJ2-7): EAGVAQSPRYKIIEKRQSVAFWCNPISGHATLYWYQQILGQGPKLLIQFQNNGVVDDSQLPKDRFSAERLKGVDSTLKIQPAKLEDSAVYLCASSLVGGAAWEQYFGPGTRLTVT.

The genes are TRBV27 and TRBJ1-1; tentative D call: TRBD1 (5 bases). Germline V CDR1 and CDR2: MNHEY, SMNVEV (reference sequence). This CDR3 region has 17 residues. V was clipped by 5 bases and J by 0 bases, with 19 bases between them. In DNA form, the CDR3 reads TGTGCCAGCAGTACAATCGCGGGACTCAAACTGAACACTGAAGCTTTCTTT. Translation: CASSTIAGLKLNTEAFF.

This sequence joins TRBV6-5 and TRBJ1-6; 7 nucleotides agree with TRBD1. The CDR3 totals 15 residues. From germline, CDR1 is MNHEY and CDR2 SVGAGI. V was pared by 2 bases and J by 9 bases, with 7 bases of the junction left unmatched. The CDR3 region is CASSYLRQGSSPLHF. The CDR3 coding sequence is TGTGCCAGCAGTTACCTTAGACAGGGAAGTTCACCCCTCCACTTT.

In DNA, the CDR3 is TGTGCCAGCAGTTTCGGGGGAGGCTCTGGAAACACCATATATTTT. Its protein is CASSFGGGSGNTIYF. This chain uses TRBV7-2 with TRBJ1-3, with D possibly TRBD1 on 5 matching bases. This CDR3 comprises 15 residues. CDR1 and CDR2 (germline): SGHTA, FQGNSA. Trimming stripped 6 bases from V and 0 bases from J, with 12 bases between.

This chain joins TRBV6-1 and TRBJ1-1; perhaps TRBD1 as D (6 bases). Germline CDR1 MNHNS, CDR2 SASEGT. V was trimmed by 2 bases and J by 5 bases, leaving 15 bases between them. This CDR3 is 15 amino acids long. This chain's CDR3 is CASSERIVGQTEAFF. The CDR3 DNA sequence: TGTGCCAGCAGTGAAAGGATCGTTGGACAGACTGAAGCTTTCTTT.

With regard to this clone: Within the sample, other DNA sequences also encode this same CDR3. The CDR3 DNA reads as TGTGCCAGCAGCTTAAACAGGGGCCGAGAGCTGTTTTTT. The encoded protein is CASSLNRGRELFF. The chain recombines TRBV7-9 with TRBJ2-2, with 7 bases aligning to TRBD1. The CDR3 totals 13 residues. Germline CDR1 SEHNR, CDR2 FQNEAQ (reference sequence). V shed 2 bases, J shed 11 bases, and the junction held 5 bases outside the gene matches. Using reference TRBV7-9 and TRBJ2-2 for the parts outside the CDR3, the full variable domain is DTGVSQNPRHKITKRGQNVTFRCDPISEHNRLYWYRQTLGQGPEFLTYFQNEAQLEKSRLLSDRFSAERPKGSFSTLEIQRTEQGDSAMYLCASSLNRGRELFFGEGSRLTVL.

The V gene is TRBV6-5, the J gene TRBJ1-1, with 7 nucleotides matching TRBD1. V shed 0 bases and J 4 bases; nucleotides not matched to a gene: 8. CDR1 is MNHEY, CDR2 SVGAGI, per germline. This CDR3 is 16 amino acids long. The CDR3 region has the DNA TGTGCCAGCAGTTACTCGGACAGGCTGGGAGGCACTGAAGCTTTCTTT. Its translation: CASSYSDRLGGTEAFF.

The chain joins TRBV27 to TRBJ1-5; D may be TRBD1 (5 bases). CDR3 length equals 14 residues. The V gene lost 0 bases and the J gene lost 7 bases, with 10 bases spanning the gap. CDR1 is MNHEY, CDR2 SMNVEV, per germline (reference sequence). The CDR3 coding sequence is TGTGCCAGCAGTTTATCGGGGGGTTGGCAGCCCCAGCATTTT. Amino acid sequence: CASSLSGGWQPQHF.

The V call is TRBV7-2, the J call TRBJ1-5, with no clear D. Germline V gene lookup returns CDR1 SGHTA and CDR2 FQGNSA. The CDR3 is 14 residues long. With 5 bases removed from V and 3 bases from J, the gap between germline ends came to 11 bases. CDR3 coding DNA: TGTGCCAGCAGCCCCAGCGGCCTCAATCAGCCCCAGCATTTT. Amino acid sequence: CASSPSGLNQPQHF.

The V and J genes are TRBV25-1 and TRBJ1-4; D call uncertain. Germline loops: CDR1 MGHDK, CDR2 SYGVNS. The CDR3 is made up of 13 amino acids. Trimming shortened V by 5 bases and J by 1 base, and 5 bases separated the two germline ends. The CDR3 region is CASSLGTNEKLFF. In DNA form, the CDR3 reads TGTGCCAGCAGTCTAGGAACTAATGAAAAACTGTTTTTT.

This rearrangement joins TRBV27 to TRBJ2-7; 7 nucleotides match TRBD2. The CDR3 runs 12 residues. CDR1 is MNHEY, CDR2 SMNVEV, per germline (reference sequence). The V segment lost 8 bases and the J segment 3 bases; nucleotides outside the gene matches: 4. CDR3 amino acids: CASGRGVYEQYF. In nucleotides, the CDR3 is TGTGCCAGCGGACGGGGGGTCTACGAGCAGTACTTC.

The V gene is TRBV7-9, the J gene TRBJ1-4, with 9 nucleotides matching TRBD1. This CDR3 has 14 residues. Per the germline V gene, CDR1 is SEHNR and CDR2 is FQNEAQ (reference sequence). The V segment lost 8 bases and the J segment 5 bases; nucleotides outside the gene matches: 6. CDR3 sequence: CASCGTGLNEKLFF. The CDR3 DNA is TGTGCCAGCTGTGGGACAGGGTTAAATGAAAAACTGTTTTTT.